Each of the 30 T cell receptor beta chains below was sequenced from the same sample in a study of blood T cells in healthy people across ages. A second PCR, run for about 6 to 11 cycles, used a sample-barcoded 5' primer plus a J-beta primer mix. One entry per CDR3 protein, called by TCRdb with MiXCR from the 5' RACE reads. The table lists hundreds of thousands of distinct CDR3 sequences, 44% of them singletons. Input material: blood. Receptors originate from a man aged 55 to 70 in good health.

The V call is TRBV6-5, the J call TRBJ1-4; the D is unclear. Germline assignment: CDR1 MNHEY and CDR2 SVGAGI. V shed 0 bases and J shed 8 bases, with 16 bases lying between them. The CDR3 runs 16 residues. CDR3 bases: TGTGCCAGCAGTTACTCAAGTAGGCCCACCATCGAAAAACTGTTTTTT. Its protein is CASSYSSRPTIEKLFF.

The V and J genes are TRBV2 and TRBJ2-1, with 7 bases matching TRBD2. This CDR3 is built from 16 residues. Germline loops: CDR1 SNHLY, CDR2 FYNNEI. V gave up 8 bases and J gave up 0 bases; unmatched junction bases: 10. CDR3 in amino acids: CASPGVAGSSYNEQFF. DNA of the CDR3: TGTGCCAGCCCCGGGGTAGCGGGTTCCTCCTACAATGAGCAGTTCTTC.

CDR3 region: CSASYSTTYEQYF. CDR3 nucleotides: TGCAGTGCTAGCTACTCGACAACCTACGAGCAGTACTTC. The V and J genes are TRBV20-1 and TRBJ2-7; no clear D. V was shortened by 3 bases and J by 2 bases, with 11 bases between the two germline ends. Germline CDR1 DFQATT, CDR2 SNEGSKA (reference sequence). This CDR3 has 13 amino acids.

This clonotype was found a few times. The V and J genes are TRBV19 and TRBJ2-7; D possibly corresponds to TRBD1 (5 bases). V lost 6 bases and J lost 0, with 18 bases in between. From germline, CDR1 is LNHDA and CDR2 SQIVND (reference sequence). The CDR3 has 16 residues. The CDR3 protein is CASRDTRKGVSYEQYF. The CDR3 DNA reads TGTGCCAGTAGGGATACCAGGAAAGGGGTCTCCTACGAGCAGTACTTC. Using reference TRBV19 and TRBJ2-7 for the parts outside the CDR3, the full variable domain is DGGITQSPKYLFRKEGQNVTLSCEQNLNHDAMYWYRQDPGQGLRLIYYSQIVNDFQKGDIAEGYSVSREKKESFPLTVTSAQKNPTAFYLCASRDTRKGVSYEQYFGPGTRLTVT.

V usage is TRBV12-3 or TRBV12-4 and J usage is TRBJ2-4, with D perhaps matching TRBD2 (5 bases). Gene TRBJ2-5 matches the end of the DNA better, so the J call may be wrong. The CDR3 is 14 residues long. In nucleotides, the CDR3 is TGTGCCAGCAGTTTAAGGCGGGTCCAAGAGACCCAGTACTTC. Its protein is CASSLRRVQETQYF.

Notes on this clonotype: A read error is likely, as this CDR3 ends without the conserved phenylalanine or tryptophan. The chain has TRBV28 and TRBJ2-3; D is ambiguous. CDR1 and CDR2 (germline): MDHEN, SYDVKM. With 3 bases removed from V and 1 base from J, the gap between germline ends came to 2 bases. The CDR3 has 12 amino acids. CDR3 loop: CASSLRTDTQYL. The CDR3 DNA is TGTGCCAGCAGTTTGCGCACAGATACGCAGTATCTT.

The V call is TRBV7-9, the J call TRBJ1-2; 8 bases map to TRBD1. Germline V lookup: CDR1 SEHNR, CDR2 FQNEAQ (reference sequence). The junction had 9 bases not matched to a gene; V was cut back by 5 bases and J by 7 bases. This CDR3 is 14 amino acids long. In nucleotides, the CDR3 is TGTGCCAGCAGCCCGAGGACAGGGTTAGGTGGCTACACCTTC. It specifies CASSPRTGLGGYTF.

The chain has TRBV6-1 and TRBJ1-5; possibly TRBD1 for D (5 bases). This CDR3 has 13 residues. The germline gives CDR1 MNHNS, CDR2 SASEGT. V was clipped by 5 bases and J by 8 bases, with 13 bases between them. CDR3 amino acids: CASSPTDQKPQHF. CDR3 nucleotide sequence: TGTGCCAGCAGTCCGACAGATCAAAAGCCCCAGCATTTT.

The V gene is TRBV25-1, the J gene TRBJ2-1; TRBD1 agrees at 9 bases. Germline V gene lookup returns CDR1 MGHDK and CDR2 SYGVNS. This CDR3 comprises 14 residues. Trimming cost V 4 bases and J 8 bases; bases outside gene matches: 6. The CDR3 DNA reads TGTGCCAGCAGTGTACAGGGGGCGCGGGATGAGCAGTTCTTC. Protein: CASSVQGARDEQFF.

The gene calls are TRBV9 and TRBJ2-1; TRBD2 matches 14 bases. The CDR3 is made up of 17 amino acids. The V gene end was trimmed by 4 bases and the J gene end by 5 bases; junction bases not matched to a gene: 8. Germline V gene lookup returns CDR1 SGDLS and CDR2 YYNGEE. Here the CDR3 DNA reads TGTGCCAGCAGCCCATTCGGGACTAGCGGGGGCCACAATGAGCAGTTCTTC. Its protein is CASSPFGTSGGHNEQFF.

This clonotype appeared a few times. This rearrangement joins TRBV24-1 to TRBJ2-3, with 7 bases that match TRBD1. Per germline, CDR1 KGHDR and CDR2 SFDVKD. This CDR3 is 16 amino acids long. The V segment lost 3 bases and the J segment 0 bases; nucleotides outside the gene matches: 5. The CDR3 DNA reads TGTGCCACCAGTGATCCCGGGACAGCTAGCACAGATACGCAGTATTTT. Translated: CATSDPGTASTDTQYF.

There are a few counts of this clonotype. The chain combines TRBV20-1 with TRBJ2-3, with D hard to call. Germline-derived CDR1 and CDR2 are DFQATT and SNEGSKA (reference sequence). This CDR3 has 17 amino acids. Deletions cut 0 bases from V and 1 base from J, with 17 bases between. DNA of the CDR3: TGCAGTGCTAGAGATTCGTTCGGCGGTCGACGCACAGATACGCAGTATTTT. Residues: CSARDSFGGRRTDTQYF.

The chain links TRBV20-1 to TRBJ2-3; 8 bases align to TRBD2. Germline V gene data show CDR1 as DFQATT and CDR2 as SNEGSKA (reference sequence). Trimming at V came to 5 bases and at J to 5 bases, leaving 12 bases not matched to a gene. The CDR3 loop spans 15 amino acids. CDR3 DNA: TGCAGTGCTCGAGGGTCGGGGGGGGCTTTAGATACGCAGTATTTT. Its protein is CSARGSGGALDTQYF.

The table lists this clonotype with a few counts. The rearrangement links TRBV10-3 to TRBJ2-7; 8 nucleotides match TRBD2. The DNA matches TRBJ2-5 better at its end, which makes the J call doubtful. There are 15 residues in the CDR3. Per the germline V gene, CDR1 is ENHRY and CDR2 is SYGVKD. CDR3 in DNA: TGTGCCATCAGTGAAAAACTAGCGGCCCCGGGGACCCAGTACTTC. It encodes CAISEKLAAPGTQYF.

The rearrangement joins TRBV7-2 to TRBJ2-1; D unclear. This CDR3 spans 13 amino acids. Trimming removed 1 base at V and 5 bases at J, with 6 bases between. CDR1 and CDR2 (germline): SGHTA, FQGNSA. CDR3 in amino acids: CASSLVRNNEQFF. As DNA, the CDR3 is TGTGCCAGCAGCTTAGTGCGAAACAATGAGCAGTTCTTC.

The table lists this clonotype with a few counts. This chain uses TRBV6-5 with TRBJ2-7; TRBD1 matches 10 bases. CDR1 MNHEY and CDR2 SVGAGI come from the germline V gene. J gave up 6 bases and V 2 bases, and 7 bases lay outside the gene matches. The CDR3 totals 15 residues. The CDR3 DNA reads TGTGCCAGCAGTTACCGACCGGGACAGGGGCGCGAGCAGTACTTC. Translating gives CASSYRPGQGREQYF.

The genes are TRBV4-3 and TRBJ1-1; no reliable D call. Trimming pared 2 bases from V and 0 bases from J, leaving 4 bases between. Germline assignment: CDR1 LGHNA and CDR2 YSLEER. The CDR3 spans 13 residues. CDR3 nucleotides: TGCGCCAGCAGCCAACACCTGAACACTGAAGCTTTCTTT. It is translated as CASSQHLNTEAFF.

A few counts support this clonotype. The chain combines TRBV6-2 or TRBV6-3 with TRBJ1-2; maybe TRBD1 (6 bases). Germline values: CDR1 MNHEY, CDR2 SVGEGT. This CDR3 region has 16 residues. V was pared by 9 bases and J by 9 bases, with 29 bases between. The CDR3 here is CARFPGQPPGHGSYTF. The CDR3 DNA reads TGTGCCAGATTCCCTGGACAGCCTCCCGGACATGGGAGCTACACCTTC.

The sample holds a few counts of this clonotype. This chain joins TRBV6-6 and TRBJ1-2, with 9 bases aligning to TRBD1. Trimming cost V 2 bases and J 0 bases; bases outside gene matches: 1. This CDR3 has 15 residues. Germline assignment: CDR1 MNHNY and CDR2 SVGAGI (reference sequence). DNA for the CDR3: TGTGCCAGCAGTTACGGGACAGGGACTAACTATGGCTACACCTTC. Protein product: CASSYGTGTNYGYTF.

This clonotype was seen repeatedly, ten times or more. This chain connects TRBV5-1 to TRBJ2-1; 14 nucleotides agree with TRBD2. Trimming at V came to 3 bases and at J to 4 bases, leaving 0 bases not matched to a gene. Germline assignment: CDR1 SGHRS and CDR2 YFSETQ. The CDR3 loop spans 15 amino acids. CDR3 nucleotides: TGCGCCAGCAGCTGGACTAGCGGGGGGTACAATGAGCAGTTCTTC. Its translation: CASSWTSGGYNEQFF.

This clonotype has just a few counts. The chain recombines TRBV4-3 with TRBJ2-1; D is perhaps TRBD1 or TRBD2 (5 bases each). The germline V gene encodes CDR1 LGHNA and CDR2 YSLEER. V was cut by 2 bases and J by 5 bases, with 16 bases left in between. This CDR3 has 16 amino acids. Here the CDR3 DNA reads TGCGCCAGCAGCCAAACTCCAGGGACGGGGAACAATGAGCAGTTCTTC. Residues: CASSQTPGTGNNEQFF.

Note on this clonotype: The junction does not match germline at one end; this may be a read error. The genes are TRBV4-1 and TRBJ2-4; the match to TRBD1 covers 7 bases. The CDR3 sequence is 15 residues long. Germline values: CDR1 MGHRA, CDR2 YSYEKL. The CDR3 sequence: CASSQEGGGKNIRYF. CDR3 nucleotides: TGCGCCAGCAGCCAAGAAGGGGGCGGCAAAAATATTCGGTACTTC.

This chain connects TRBV2 to TRBJ2-3; D possibly uses TRBD1 or TRBD2 (5 bases each). The germline V and J ends were trimmed by 8 bases and 2 bases, with 11 bases remaining between them. CDR1 and CDR2 (germline): SNHLY, FYNNEI. CDR3 length: 13 residues. CDR3 in amino acids: CASERDHTDTQYF. The CDR3, as DNA: TGTGCCAGCGAGAGGGACCACACAGATACGCAGTATTTT.

The chain links TRBV27 to TRBJ1-2, with 7 bases aligning to TRBD1. The V and J ends lost 5 bases and 3 bases, in that order; junction bases with no gene match: 18. Germline assignment: CDR1 MNHEY and CDR2 SMNVEV (reference sequence). CDR3 length equals 18 residues. Here the CDR3 DNA reads TGTGCCAGCAGTCGCCGTGGAGGAGGGGGCGGACCGCACTATGGCTACACCTTC. Translated, it gives CASSRRGGGGGPHYGYTF.

The chain links TRBV5-1 to TRBJ1-2, with 7 bases identical to TRBD1. V shed 3 bases, J shed 5 bases, and the junction held 7 bases outside the gene matches. This CDR3 has 14 residues. CDR1 is SGHRS, CDR2 YFSETQ, per germline. The CDR3 nucleotides read TGCGCCAGCAGCTCGGGACAGCTTAATTATGGCTACACCTTC. This encodes CASSSGQLNYGYTF.

J is TRBJ2-1 and V is TRBV4-1; 9 bases are a match to TRBD2. This CDR3 comprises 16 residues. V lost 3 bases and J lost 10; bases outside the gene matches: 13. The germline CDR1 and CDR2 sequences are MGHRA and YSYEKL. CDR3: CASSHSSGTSKYEQFF. The CDR3 coding sequence is TGCGCCAGCAGCCATTCGTCCGGGACTAGCAAATACGAGCAGTTCTTC.

This sequence joins TRBV10-3 and TRBJ2-1; D perhaps matches TRBD1 (6 bases). The DNA end lines up better with TRBJ2-7; the J call may be wrong. The CDR3 loop spans 18 amino acids. Germline-derived CDR1 and CDR2 are ENHRY and SYGVKD. The DNA for the CDR3 is TGTGCCATCAGTGAGTCGCACCCAGGCGCGACAGGTTTGAATGAGCAGTACTTC. It codes for CAISESHPGATGLNEQYF.

This clonotype was detected only a few times. This chain connects TRBV4-3 to TRBJ1-1; 7 bases map to TRBD1. The CDR3 extends over 19 amino acids. CDR1 is LGHNA, CDR2 YSLEER, per germline. Germline trimming cut 0 bases from V and 6 bases from J; bases unmatched to any gene: 19. CDR3 coding DNA: TGCGCCAGCAGCCAAGAAACCCACAGGGGCCCCGAGGTTTTGGCTGAAGCTTTCTTT. It codes for CASSQETHRGPEVLAEAFF.

The rearrangement uses TRBV7-2 and TRBJ2-5; a possible D gene is TRBD2 (6 bases). The J call is in doubt because the DNA end fits TRBJ2-7 better. Germline CDR1 and CDR2: SGHTA and FQGNSA. There are 12 residues in the CDR3. In DNA form, the CDR3 reads TGTGCCAGCCAGGAGGGCGTCTACGAGCAGTACTTC. It codes for CASQEGVYEQYF.

The chain recombines TRBV29-1 with TRBJ1-1, with D maybe TRBD1 (6 bases). Trimming left V 7 bases short and J 6 bases short, with 12 bases between. There are 11 residues in the CDR3. Germline V gives CDR1 SQVTM, CDR2 ANQGSEA. The CDR3: CSGRGPAEAFF. The CDR3 bases are TGCAGCGGTCGGGGGCCCGCTGAAGCTTTCTTT.